The 6 T cell receptor beta chains given below trace back to one sample, sequenced in a study of cytomegalovirus exposure and HLA in healthy donors. TCRdb keeps only in-frame clones here, not all; method: immunoSEQ multiplex PCR. The sample includes over 250,000 clones, 80% to 90% seen only once; the top ten take about 1%. Source material: PBMCs. These receptors all stem from a woman younger than 30 in good health and CMV-seronegative.

The sample holds one count of this clone. For the CDR3, the DNA is TGTGCCAGCAGTGATACAAACTACAATGAGCAGTTCTTC. Residues: CASSDTNYNEQFF. V is TRBV6-4 and J is TRBJ2-1, with D hard to call. The CDR3 runs 13 residues. V was clipped by 3 bases and J by 3 bases, with 6 bases between them. The germline V gene has CDR1 MRHNA and CDR2 SNTAGT.

This chain joins TRBV18 and TRBJ1-1; 7 bases align to TRBD1. CDR1 KGHSH and CDR2 LQKENI come from the germline V gene. The length of the CDR3 is 18 residues. V dropped 4 bases and J dropped 0; count of bases not matched to a gene: 14. CDR3 residues: CASSLNQKTGQMNTEAFF. CDR3 in DNA: TGTGCCAGCTCACTAAACCAGAAGACAGGGCAGATGAACACTGAAGCTTTCTTT.

This clone was seen only once. V gene TRBV5-6 combines with J gene TRBJ2-7; 9 bases are a match to TRBD1. CDR1 and CDR2 (germline): SGHDT, YYEEEE. This CDR3 region has 14 residues. V lost 3 bases to trimming and J lost 4 bases; unmatched junction nucleotides: 5. The CDR3 region is CASSYPGQGYEQYF. In DNA form, the CDR3 reads TGTGCCAGCAGCTACCCGGGACAGGGTTACGAGCAGTACTTC.

This clone was counted a single time. This rearrangement joins TRBV30 to TRBJ2-5, with D maybe TRBD1 (6 bases). The V end was cut by 2 bases, the J end by 3 bases, with 16 bases between. Germline V gene lookup returns CDR1 GTSNPN and CDR2 SVGIG (reference sequence). The CDR3 covers 15 residues. The DNA for the CDR3 is TGTGCCTGGAGTATCCTGGACAGACCCGAAGAGACCCAGTACTTC. Its translation is CAWSILDRPEETQYF.

This clone appeared a single time. The chain carries TRBV29-1 and TRBJ1-2, with TRBD1 identical over 9 bases. The J segment lost 3 bases and the V segment lost 4 bases, leaving 9 bases of the junction unmatched. CDR3 length: 15 residues. The germline V gene encodes CDR1 SQVTM and CDR2 ANQGSEA. The CDR3 sequence: CSVVGLRTGDYGYTF. The CDR3 coding sequence is TGCAGCGTTGTAGGTTTGAGGACAGGGGACTATGGCTACACCTTC.

This chain joins TRBV20-1 and TRBJ2-7, with D possibly being TRBD1 (5 bases). V gave up 3 bases and J gave up 12 bases, with 15 bases separating them. Per the germline V gene, CDR1 is DFQATT and CDR2 is SNEGSKA (reference sequence). The CDR3 sequence is 11 residues long. The CDR3 region is CSARNQGRRYF. The CDR3 DNA is TGCAGTGCTAGGAATCAGGGTAGAAGGTACTTC.